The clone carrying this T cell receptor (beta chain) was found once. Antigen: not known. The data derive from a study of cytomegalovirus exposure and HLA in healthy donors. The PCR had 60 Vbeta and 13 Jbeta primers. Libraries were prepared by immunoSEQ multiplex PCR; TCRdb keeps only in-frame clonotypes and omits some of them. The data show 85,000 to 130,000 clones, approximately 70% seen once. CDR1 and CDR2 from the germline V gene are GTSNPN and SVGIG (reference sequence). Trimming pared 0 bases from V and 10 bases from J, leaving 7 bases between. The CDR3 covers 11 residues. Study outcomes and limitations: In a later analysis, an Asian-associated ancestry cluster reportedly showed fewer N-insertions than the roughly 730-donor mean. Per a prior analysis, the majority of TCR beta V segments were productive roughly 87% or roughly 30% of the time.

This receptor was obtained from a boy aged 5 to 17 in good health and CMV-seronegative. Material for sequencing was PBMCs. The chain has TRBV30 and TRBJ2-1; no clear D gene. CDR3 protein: CAWSVEQEQFF. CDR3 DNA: TGTGCCTGGAGTGTAGAACAGGAGCAGTTCTTC.